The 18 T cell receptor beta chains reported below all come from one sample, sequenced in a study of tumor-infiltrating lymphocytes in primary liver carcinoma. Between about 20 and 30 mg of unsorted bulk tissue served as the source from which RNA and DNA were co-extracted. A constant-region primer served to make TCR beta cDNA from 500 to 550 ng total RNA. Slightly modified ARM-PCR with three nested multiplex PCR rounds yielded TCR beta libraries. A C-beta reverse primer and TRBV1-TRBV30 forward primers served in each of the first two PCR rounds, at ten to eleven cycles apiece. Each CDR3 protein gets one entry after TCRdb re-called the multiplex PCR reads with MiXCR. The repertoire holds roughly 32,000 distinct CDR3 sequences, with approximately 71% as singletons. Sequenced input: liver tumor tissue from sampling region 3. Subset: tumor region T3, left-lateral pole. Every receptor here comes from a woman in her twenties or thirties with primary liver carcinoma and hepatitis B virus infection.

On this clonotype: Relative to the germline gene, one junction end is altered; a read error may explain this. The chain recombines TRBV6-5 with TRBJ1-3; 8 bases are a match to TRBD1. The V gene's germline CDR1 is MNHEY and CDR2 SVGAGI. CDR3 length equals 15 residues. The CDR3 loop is CVSRRRDRPGNTIYF. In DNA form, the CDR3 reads TGTGTCAGCAGGCGCCGGGACAGGCCTGGAAACACCATATATTTC.

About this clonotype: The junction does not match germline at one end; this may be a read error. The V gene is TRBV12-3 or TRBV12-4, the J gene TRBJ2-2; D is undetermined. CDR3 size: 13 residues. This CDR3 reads CASNLEMGGELFF. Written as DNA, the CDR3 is TGTGCCAGCAATTTAGAGATGGGCGGGGAGCTGTTTTTT.

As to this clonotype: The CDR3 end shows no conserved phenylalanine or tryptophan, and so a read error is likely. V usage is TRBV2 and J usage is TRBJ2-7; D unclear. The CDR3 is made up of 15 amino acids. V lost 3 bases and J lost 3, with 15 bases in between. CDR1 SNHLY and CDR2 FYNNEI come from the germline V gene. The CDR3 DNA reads TGTGCCAGCAGTGAGGCGACAAGCAGCGACTACGAGCAGTACTTA. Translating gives CASSEATSSDYEQYL.

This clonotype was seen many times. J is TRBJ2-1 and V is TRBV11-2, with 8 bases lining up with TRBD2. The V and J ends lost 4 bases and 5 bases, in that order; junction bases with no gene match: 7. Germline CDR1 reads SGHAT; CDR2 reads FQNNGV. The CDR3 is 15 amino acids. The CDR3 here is CASSWASGFNNEQFF. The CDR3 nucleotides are TGTGCCAGCAGCTGGGCTAGCGGGTTTAACAATGAGCAGTTCTTC.

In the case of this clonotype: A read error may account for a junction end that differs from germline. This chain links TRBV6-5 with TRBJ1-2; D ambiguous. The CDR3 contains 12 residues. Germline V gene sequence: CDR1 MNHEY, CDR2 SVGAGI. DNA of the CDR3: TGTGCCAACAGTTCACCAGACGTCGGCTACACCTTC. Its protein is CANSSPDVGYTF.

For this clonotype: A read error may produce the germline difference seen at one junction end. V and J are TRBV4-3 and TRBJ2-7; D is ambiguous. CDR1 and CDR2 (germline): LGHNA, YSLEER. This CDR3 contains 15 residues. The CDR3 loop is CASSQDFLRSYKQYF. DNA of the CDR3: TGCGCCAGCAGCCAAGATTTTCTAAGGTCCTACAAGCAGTACTTC.

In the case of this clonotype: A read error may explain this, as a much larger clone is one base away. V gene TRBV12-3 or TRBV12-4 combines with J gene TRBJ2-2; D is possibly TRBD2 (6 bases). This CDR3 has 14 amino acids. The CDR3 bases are TGTGCCAGCAGCCCGGGACTGAACACCCGGGAGCTGTTTTTT. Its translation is CASSPGLNTRELFF.

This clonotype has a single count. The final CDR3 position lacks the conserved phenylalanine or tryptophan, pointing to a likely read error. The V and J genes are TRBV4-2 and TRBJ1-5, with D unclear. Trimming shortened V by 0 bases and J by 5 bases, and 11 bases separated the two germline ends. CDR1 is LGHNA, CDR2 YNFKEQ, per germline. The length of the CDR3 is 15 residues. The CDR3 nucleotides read TGTGCCAGCAGCCAAGATGTGACTTTGGATCAGCCCCAGCATGTT. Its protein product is CASSQDVTLDQPQHV.

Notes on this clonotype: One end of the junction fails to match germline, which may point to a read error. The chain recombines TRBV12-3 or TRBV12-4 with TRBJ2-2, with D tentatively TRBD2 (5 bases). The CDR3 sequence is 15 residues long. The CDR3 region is CTSSSLEGNTGELFF. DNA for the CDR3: TGTACCAGCAGTTCCCTAGAGGGGAACACCGGGGAGCTGTTTTTT.

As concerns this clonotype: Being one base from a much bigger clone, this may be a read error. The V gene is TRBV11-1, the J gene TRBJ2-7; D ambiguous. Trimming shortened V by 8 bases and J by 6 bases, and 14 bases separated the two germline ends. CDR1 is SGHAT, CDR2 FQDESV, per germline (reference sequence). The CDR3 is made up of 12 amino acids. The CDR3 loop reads CASLGYLSEQYF. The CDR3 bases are TGTGCCAGCTTAGGATACCTCAGCGAGCAGTACTTC.

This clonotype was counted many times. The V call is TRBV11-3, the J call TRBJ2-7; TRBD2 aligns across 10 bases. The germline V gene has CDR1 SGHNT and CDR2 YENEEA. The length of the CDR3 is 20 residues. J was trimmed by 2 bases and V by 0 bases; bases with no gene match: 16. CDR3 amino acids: CASSLEASGRHLRTTYEQYF. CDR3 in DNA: TGTGCCAGCAGCTTAGAAGCTAGCGGGAGACATCTTCGGACAACCTACGAGCAGTACTTC.

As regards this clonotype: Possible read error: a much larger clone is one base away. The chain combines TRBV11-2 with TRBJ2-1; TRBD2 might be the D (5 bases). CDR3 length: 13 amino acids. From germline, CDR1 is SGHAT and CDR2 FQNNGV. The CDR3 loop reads CASSSGLYNKQIF. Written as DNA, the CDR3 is TGTGCCAGCAGCTCCGGACTGTACAATAAGCAGATCTTC.

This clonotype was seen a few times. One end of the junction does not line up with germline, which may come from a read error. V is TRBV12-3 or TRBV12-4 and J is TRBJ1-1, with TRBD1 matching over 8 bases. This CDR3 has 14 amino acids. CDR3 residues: CASSMTGASAEAFF. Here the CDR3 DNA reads TGTGCCAGCAGTATGACAGGGGCGTCCGCTGAAGCTTTCTTC.

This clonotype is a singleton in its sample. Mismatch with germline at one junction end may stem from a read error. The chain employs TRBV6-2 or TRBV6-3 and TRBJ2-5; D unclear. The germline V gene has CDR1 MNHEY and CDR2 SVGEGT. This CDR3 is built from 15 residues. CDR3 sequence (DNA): TGTGCCAGCAGTTCCCTCGGACGGACCCAAGAGACCCGGTACTTC. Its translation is CASSSLGRTQETRYF.

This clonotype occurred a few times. The CDR3 sequence is CASSSEVPGQGWYEQYF. CDR3 coding DNA: TGTGCCAGCAGCTCAGAAGTTCCGGGACAGGGGTGGTACGAGCAGTACTTC. The rearrangement joins TRBV7-9 to TRBJ2-7; 10 nucleotides agree with TRBD1. This CDR3 region has 17 residues. Trimming removed 4 bases from V and 4 bases from J; junction bases left unmatched: 13. Germline V CDR1 and CDR2: SEHNR, FQNEAQ (reference sequence).

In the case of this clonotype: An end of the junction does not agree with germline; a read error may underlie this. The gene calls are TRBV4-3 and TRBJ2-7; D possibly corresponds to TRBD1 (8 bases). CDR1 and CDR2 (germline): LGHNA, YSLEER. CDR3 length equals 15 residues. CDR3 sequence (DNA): TGTGCCAGCGGCCAAGATCGATGGACAGGGCGGGAGCAGTACTTT. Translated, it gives CASGQDRWTGREQYF.

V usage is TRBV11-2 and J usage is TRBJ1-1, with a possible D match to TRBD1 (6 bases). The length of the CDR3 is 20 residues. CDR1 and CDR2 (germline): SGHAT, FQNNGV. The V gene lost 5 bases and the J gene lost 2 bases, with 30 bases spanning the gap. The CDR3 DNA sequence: TGTGCCAGCAGCGCTCGGGACAAGGGGCACAAGGGGTGGAGTAACACTGAAGCTTTCTTT. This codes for CASSARDKGHKGWSNTEAFF.

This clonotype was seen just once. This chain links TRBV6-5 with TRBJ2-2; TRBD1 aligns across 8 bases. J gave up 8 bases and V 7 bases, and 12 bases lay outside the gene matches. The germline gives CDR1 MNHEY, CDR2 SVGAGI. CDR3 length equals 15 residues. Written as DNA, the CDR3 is TGTGCCAGCAATACGCGGACAGGGTTCACAGGGGAGCTGTTTTTT. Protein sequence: CASNTRTGFTGELFF.